This T cell receptor (beta chain) originates from a study of T cells after yellow fever vaccination. This clonotype was seen at least ten times. TCRdb redid the calling of the 5' RACE reads with MiXCR, one entry per CDR3 protein. The top ten hold about half of the sample, which has approximately 30,000 distinct CDR3 sequences, around 4.3% seen once. Trimming stripped 6 bases from V and 4 bases from J, with 8 bases between. This CDR3 region has 11 residues. Germline CDR1 and CDR2: SQVTM and ANQGSEA. The TCR originated in a young man who received the YFV17D yellow fever vaccine. The sequencing used CD8+ T cells sorted from PBMCs, collected 5 days after the yellow fever booster vaccination. The chain has TRBV29-1 and TRBJ2-3; TRBD2 might be the D (6 bases). CDR3: CSVREADTQYF. In nucleotides, the CDR3 is TGCAGCGTGAGGGAGGCAGATACGCAGTATTTT.